The clone carrying this T cell receptor beta chain was detected only a few times. Its antigen is still unknown. The observed sequence ends 3 residues before the CDR3 terminus, with the missing tail filled in from the germline J gene. This sample stems from a study of T cell clonality in common variable immunodeficiency. Notes on the study in general: In common variable immunodeficiency, TCR beta chains reportedly carried fewer deletions and N-nucleotide insertions.

Sequenced by immunoSEQ multiplex PCR; TCRdb stores in-frame clones only, minus some. This sample shows 30,000 to 40,000 clones and no singletons; 5% to 7% rests with the ten largest. CVID meant reduced serum IgG, IgA and/or IgM plus specific antibody deficiency. The CVID group had roughly 15 females and around 29 males, mean age roughly 40. All CVID subjects were on immunoglobulin replacement for at least one year. Unmatched junction bases numbered 10, after V lost 4 bases and J lost 5 bases. The germline V gene encodes CDR1 DFQATT and CDR2 SNEGSKA (reference sequence). The CDR3 is made up of 14 amino acids.

The V call is TRBV20-1, the J call TRBJ1-2; 7 bases are a match to TRBD1. This TCR derives from a human donor with common variable immunodeficiency. Sequencing was performed on peripheral blood mononuclear cells. Here the CDR3 reads CSANRGTDLYGYTF. The CDR3 DNA, read in part, is TGCAGTGCTAACCGAGGGACAGACCTATATGGC.